The next 24 T cell receptor beta chains were all read from a single sample in a study of cytomegalovirus exposure and HLA in healthy donors. Vbeta (60) and Jbeta (13) primers were used in the PCR. Sequenced by immunoSEQ multiplex PCR; TCRdb stores in-frame clones only, minus some. The sample contains around 90,000 clones, 55% to 65% of which appear only once. Sequences were obtained from PBMCs. Receptor source: a human donor in good health.

This sequence joins TRBV6-5 and TRBJ1-5; no clear D gene. The length of the CDR3 is 15 residues. Germline CDR1 is MNHEY and CDR2 is SVGAGI. The V gene lost 7 bases and the J gene lost 2 bases, with 15 bases spanning the gap. This CDR3 is CASTNDRRGNQPQHF. The CDR3 nucleotides are TGTGCCAGCACCAACGACCGGAGAGGCAATCAGCCCCAGCATTTT.

This clone occurred a few times. The chain has TRBV7-8 and TRBJ1-2; 7 bases line up with TRBD1. The CDR3 is made up of 14 amino acids. The germline gives CDR1 SGHVS, CDR2 FQNEAQ. With V trimmed by 8 bases and J by 4 bases, 10 bases remained unmatched. CDR3 nucleotides: TGTGCCAGCCACTTGAATAACAGGGGCTATGGCTACACCTTC. This encodes CASHLNNRGYGYTF.

The chain links TRBV9 to TRBJ2-7; D is perhaps TRBD2 (6 bases). V was pared by 7 bases and J by 4 bases, with 9 bases between. Germline CDR1 and CDR2: SGDLS and YYNGEE. The CDR3 runs 11 residues. The CDR3 protein is CASSRGYEQYF. In nucleotides, the CDR3 is TGTGCCAGCTCTCGGGGGTACGAGCAGTACTTC. Full variable domain (missing parts from reference TRBV9 and TRBJ2-7): DSGVTQTPKHLITATGQRVTLRCSPRSGDLSVYWYQQSLDQGLQFLIQYYNGEERAKGNILERFSAQQFPDLHSELNLSSLELGDSALYFCASSRGYEQYFGPGTRLTVT.

In DNA form, the CDR3 reads TGTGCCAGCAGCGGGACAGGGGGCACAGATACGCAGTATTTT. Residues: CASSGTGGTDTQYF. The chain combines TRBV5-5 with TRBJ2-3; 10 bases are shared with TRBD1. From germline, CDR1 is SGHKS and CDR2 YYEKEE (reference sequence). The V segment lost 4 bases and the J segment 1 base; nucleotides outside the gene matches: 0. The CDR3 is 14 residues long.

This clone was seen only a few times. The rearrangement uses TRBV5-1 and TRBJ1-1; D gene ambiguous. This CDR3 is 12 amino acids long. Trimming cost V 7 bases and J 1 base, with 8 bases left between them. The germline V gene encodes CDR1 SGHRS and CDR2 YFSETQ. The CDR3 bases are TGCGCCAGCGGGCTTTCGAACACTGAAGCTTTCTTT. Its protein product is CASGLSNTEAFF.

The chain is built from TRBV7-2 and TRBJ2-7, with 10 bases that match TRBD2. Trimming removed 1 base from V and 0 bases from J; junction bases left unmatched: 6. The germline gives CDR1 SGHTA, CDR2 FQGNSA. The CDR3 runs to 17 residues. The CDR3 is CASSLGLAGSSSYEQYF. The CDR3 DNA reads TGTGCCAGCAGCTTAGGACTAGCGGGCTCAAGCTCCTACGAGCAGTACTTC.

DNA for the CDR3: TGTGCCAGCAGCTTGGAAGGACTAGAGTCCCATGAGCAGTTCTTC. Translated: CASSLEGLESHEQFF. The chain recombines TRBV5-6 with TRBJ2-1; 7 positions match TRBD2. The length of the CDR3 is 15 residues. Germline-derived CDR1 and CDR2 are SGHDT and YYEEEE. The V and J ends lost 0 bases and 8 bases, in that order; junction bases with no gene match: 8.

The chain couples TRBV19 to TRBJ1-1, with 7 bases matching TRBD1. This CDR3 has 16 residues. The germline V gene encodes CDR1 LNHDA and CDR2 SQIVND (reference sequence). The V and J ends lost 7 bases and 1 base, in that order; junction bases with no gene match: 12. DNA for the CDR3: TGTGCCAGTACCCTCAGGAGGGGGCAGAGGAACACTGAAGCTTTCTTT. Amino acid sequence: CASTLRRGQRNTEAFF.

The chain employs TRBV18 and TRBJ1-1; TRBD1 matches at 9 bases. This CDR3 has 16 amino acids. Trimming took 3 bases from V and 0 from J; bases not matched to a gene: 5. Germline V gene lookup returns CDR1 KGHSH and CDR2 LQKENI. The CDR3 nucleotides read TGTGCCAGCTCACCGGGACAGGGCACCATGAACACTGAAGCTTTCTTT. It is translated as CASSPGQGTMNTEAFF.

CDR3 sequence reads: CSGSARDEQFF. The CDR3 DNA reads TGCAGTGGGTCTGCCCGAGATGAGCAGTTCTTC. The chain is built from TRBV20-1 and TRBJ2-1; D is unresolved. V lost 7 bases and J lost 8, with 12 bases in between. This CDR3 has 11 amino acids. Looked up from germline, CDR1 is DFQATT and CDR2 is SNEGSKA (reference sequence).

The V gene is TRBV6-1, the J gene TRBJ1-3; D ambiguous. The CDR3 has 15 residues. Trimming cost V 6 bases and J 1 base, with 13 bases left between them. From germline, CDR1 is MNHNS and CDR2 SASEGT. Here the CDR3 reads CASSQSMRSGNTIYF. DNA of the CDR3: TGTGCCAGCAGCCAATCTATGAGGTCTGGAAACACCATATATTTT.

The chain carries TRBV7-9 and TRBJ1-1; D is ambiguous. The germline V and J ends were trimmed by 5 bases and 1 base, with 17 bases remaining between them. CDR1 SEHNR and CDR2 FQNEAQ come from the germline V gene (reference sequence). The CDR3 covers 16 residues. The CDR3 spells CASSRGGLVGNTEAFF. The CDR3 coding sequence is TGTGCCAGCAGCCGAGGTGGTTTGGTCGGGAACACTGAAGCTTTCTTT.

This clone occurred a few times. The chain links TRBV6-5 to TRBJ1-6; 9 positions match TRBD1. The CDR3 covers 15 residues. Trimming at V came to 10 bases and at J to 9 bases, leaving 13 bases not matched to a gene. Germline V gene sequence: CDR1 MNHEY, CDR2 SVGAGI. The CDR3 region has the DNA TGTGCCATTAGAATCCGGGACAGGGAGACTTCACCCCTCCACTTT. Encoded protein: CAIRIRDRETSPLHF.

The chain is built from TRBV5-8 and TRBJ2-3; possible D gene TRBD2, 6 bases. Germline assignment: CDR1 SGHTS and CDR2 YDEGEE. Trimming left V 6 bases short and J 2 bases short, with 16 bases between. The length of the CDR3 is 15 residues. The CDR3 sequence is CASIAEGLFTDTQYF. Here the CDR3 DNA reads TGTGCCAGCATCGCGGAGGGTCTATTCACAGATACGCAGTATTTT.

Worth noting for this clone: The same CDR3 also results from other DNA sequences found in this sample. This chain links TRBV14 with TRBJ1-4, with 8 bases matching TRBD1. J was trimmed by 7 bases and V by 2 bases; bases with no gene match: 6. Germline V CDR1 and CDR2: SGHDN, FVKESK. The length of the CDR3 is 15 residues. The CDR3 is CASSQLQGAGEKLFF. The CDR3 nucleotides read TGTGCCAGCAGCCAACTCCAGGGGGCCGGTGAAAAACTGTTTTTT. Variable domain in full (rest from reference TRBV14 and TRBJ1-4): EAGVTQFPSHSVIEKGQTVTLRCDPISGHDNLYWYRRVMGKEIKFLLHFVKESKQDESGMPNNRFLAERTGGTYSTLKVQPAELEDSGVYFCASSQLQGAGEKLFFGSGTQLSVL.

This clone was seen only a few times. The chain uses TRBV4-1 and TRBJ2-1, with 7 positions matching TRBD1. This CDR3 spans 13 amino acids. Trimming at V came to 1 base and at J to 6 bases, leaving 0 bases not matched to a gene. Germline values: CDR1 MGHRA, CDR2 YSYEKL. CDR3 DNA: TGCGCCAGCAGCCAAGGGACAGGCAATGAGCAGTTCTTC. This codes for CASSQGTGNEQFF.

The V gene is TRBV30, the J gene TRBJ2-7; maybe TRBD2 (6 bases). V was cut by 0 bases and J by 3 bases, with 9 bases left in between. Germline CDR1 GTSNPN, CDR2 SVGIG (reference sequence). The CDR3 has 13 amino acids. The CDR3 sequence: CAWSVGGDYEQYF. The CDR3 DNA follows: TGTGCCTGGAGTGTCGGCGGGGACTACGAGCAGTACTTC.

In DNA, the CDR3 is TGCGCCAGCAGCCCGCGGAGGGGACTAGCGGCAAGCTCCTACGAGCAGTACTTC. This sequence encodes CASSPRRGLAASSYEQYF. The V call is TRBV5-1, the J call TRBJ2-7; TRBD2 matches at 11 bases. CDR1 is SGHRS and CDR2 is YFSETQ in the germline V gene. The length of the CDR3 is 18 residues. The V segment lost 4 bases and the J segment 0 bases; nucleotides outside the gene matches: 12.

J is TRBJ2-2 and V is TRBV9, with TRBD2 identical over 8 bases. CDR1 is SGDLS and CDR2 is YYNGEE in the germline V gene. The junction had 2 bases not matched to a gene; V was cut back by 0 bases and J by 1 base. The CDR3 is made up of 16 amino acids. CDR3 sequence (DNA): TGTGCCAGCAGCGTAGGGGCGGGGGGGAACACCGGGGAGCTGTTTTTT. Translation: CASSVGAGGNTGELFF.

This rearrangement joins TRBV23-1 to TRBJ2-2, with 7 bases identical to TRBD1. TRBV23-1 is an ORF; its function is uncertain. Unmatched junction bases numbered 9, after V lost 8 bases and J lost 0 bases. CDR3 length: 16 amino acids. CDR3 amino acids: CASSFRTGANTGELFF. The DNA of the CDR3 is TGCGCCAGCTCCTTTAGGACAGGCGCGAACACCGGGGAGCTGTTTTTT.

The genes are TRBV6-6 and TRBJ2-1; 9 nucleotides align to TRBD2. The germline gives CDR1 MNHNY, CDR2 SVGAGI (reference sequence). Trimming cost V 6 bases and J 6 bases; bases outside gene matches: 3. The CDR3 totals 13 residues. Here the CDR3 DNA reads TGTGCCAGCAGGGGACTAGCTTTCAATGAGCAGTTCTTC. Protein product: CASRGLAFNEQFF.

As DNA, the CDR3 is TGTGCCAGCAGCCCGACAGGGGTCGGAGCTTTCTTT. Its protein product is CASSPTGVGAFF. The chain is built from TRBV5-6 and TRBJ1-1; 8 nucleotides align to TRBD1. The CDR3 length is 12 residues. Germline lookup yields CDR1 SGHDT and CDR2 YYEEEE. J was trimmed by 10 bases and V by 4 bases; bases with no gene match: 6.

The CDR3 is CASSFQGANYGYTF. The CDR3 DNA follows: TGTGCCAGCAGCTTTCAGGGTGCTAACTATGGCTACACCTTC. The chain employs TRBV5-4 and TRBJ1-2, with D perhaps TRBD1 (5 bases). The CDR3 has 14 amino acids. Germline loops: CDR1 SGHNT, CDR2 YYREEE (reference sequence). V was pared by 2 bases and J by 0 bases, with 8 bases between.

V is TRBV5-1 and J is TRBJ2-2, with D possibly matching TRBD1 (5 bases). This CDR3 region has 16 residues. Germline CDR1 SGHRS, CDR2 YFSETQ. Trimming took off 0 bases at V and 7 bases at J, with 16 bases between the two ends. This chain's CDR3 is CASSLAAGYQGGELFF. The CDR3 DNA reads as TGCGCCAGCAGCTTGGCCGCAGGGTATCAGGGCGGGGAGCTGTTTTTT.